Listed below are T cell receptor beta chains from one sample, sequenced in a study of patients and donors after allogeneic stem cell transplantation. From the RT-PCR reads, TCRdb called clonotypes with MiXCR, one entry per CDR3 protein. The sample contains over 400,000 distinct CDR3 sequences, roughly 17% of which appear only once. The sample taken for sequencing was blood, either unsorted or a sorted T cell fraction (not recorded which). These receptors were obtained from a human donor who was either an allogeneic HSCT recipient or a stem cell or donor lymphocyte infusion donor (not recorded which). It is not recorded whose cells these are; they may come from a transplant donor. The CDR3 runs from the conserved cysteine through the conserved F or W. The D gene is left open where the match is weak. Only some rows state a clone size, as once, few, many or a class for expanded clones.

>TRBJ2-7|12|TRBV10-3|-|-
TGTGCCATCAATAGCTCTAGGCCGGAGCAGTACTTC
CAINSSRPEQYF
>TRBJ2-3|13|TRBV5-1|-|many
TGCGCCAGCAGCGGGGGACACACAGATACGCAGTATTTT
CASSGGHTDTQYF
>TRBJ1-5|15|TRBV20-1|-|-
TGCAGTGCTAGAGATTCGGGAGGGAAGAAACAGCCCCAGCATTTT
CSARDSGGKKQPQHF
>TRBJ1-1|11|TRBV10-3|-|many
TGTGCCATCAGTGACGGACAGCGGGCTTTCTTT
CAISDGQRAFF
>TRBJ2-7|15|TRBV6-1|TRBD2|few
TGTGCCAGCAGCACGCCTAGCGGGCTTTCGGACGAGCAGTACTTC
CASSTPSGLSDEQYF
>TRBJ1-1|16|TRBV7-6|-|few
TGTGCCAGCAGCTTAGACTCTGAAAGGGTCACCACTGAAGCTTTCTTT
CASSLDSERVTTEAFF
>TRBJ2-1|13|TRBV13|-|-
TGTGCCAGCAGCCCATTGGCGGGAACTGAGCAGTTCTTC
CASSPLAGTEQFF
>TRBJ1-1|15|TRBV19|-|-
TGTGCCAGTAGTATAAGTCCGGGACGGGTCACTGAAGCTTTCTTT
CASSISPGRVTEAFF
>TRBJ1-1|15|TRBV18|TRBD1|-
TGTGCCAGCTCACCTGCACAGGGGGGAGTCGCTGAAGCTTTCTTT
CASSPAQGGVAEAFF
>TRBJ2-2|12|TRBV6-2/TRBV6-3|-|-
TGTGCCAGCAGTTACCCCGGGGGGGAGCTGTTTTTT
CASSYPGGELFF
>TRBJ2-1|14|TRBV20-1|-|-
TGCAGTGCCAATCCAGTGAGCTCCTACAATGAGCAGTTCTTC
CSANPVSSYNEQFF
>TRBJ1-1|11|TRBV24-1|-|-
TGTGCCACCAGCCAGGAGACTGAAGCTTTCTTT
CATSQETEAFF
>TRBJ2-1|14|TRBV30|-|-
TGTGCCAAGGATGAGGGCAGGGCTAAGAATGAGCAGTTCTTC
CAKDEGRAKNEQFF
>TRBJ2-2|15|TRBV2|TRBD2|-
TGTGCCAGCAGTATGGGACTAGCACCCACCGGGGAGCTGTTTTTT
CASSMGLAPTGELFF
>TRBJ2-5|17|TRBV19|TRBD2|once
TGTGCCAGTAGTATATTACCTAGCGGGATATCACAAGAGACCCAGTACTTC
CASSILPSGISQETQYF
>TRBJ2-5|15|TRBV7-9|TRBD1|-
TGTGCCAGCAGGCCTCCGGGACAGGGCCAAGAGACCCAGTACTTC
CASRPPGQGQETQYF
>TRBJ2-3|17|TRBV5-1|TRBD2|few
TGCGCCAGCAGCTTGGCCAAGAGTAGCGGGCACACAGATACGCAGTATTTT
CASSLAKSSGHTDTQYF
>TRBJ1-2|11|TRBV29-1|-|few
TGCAGCGTGGGGGGCGGCTATGGCTACACCTTC
CSVGGGYGYTF
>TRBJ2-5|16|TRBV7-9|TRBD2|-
TGTGCCAGCAGCTTAGAGGCTAGCGGGAGAGTAGAGACCCAGTACTTC
CASSLEASGRVETQYF
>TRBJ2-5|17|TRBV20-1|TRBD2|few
TGCAGTGCTAGAGATCTGGACCGAGCGGGAGGGAGAGAGACCCAGTACTTC
CSARDLDRAGGRETQYF
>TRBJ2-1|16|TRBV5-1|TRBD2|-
TGCGCCAGCAGCTTGGTCTACGGGGGGGCGTGGAATGAGCAGTTCTTC
CASSLVYGGAWNEQFF
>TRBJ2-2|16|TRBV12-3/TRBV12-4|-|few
TGTGCCAGCATCGTAGGGGAGGAATTGAACACCGGGGAGCTGTTTTTT
CASIVGEELNTGELFF
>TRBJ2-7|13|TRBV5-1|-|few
TGCGCCAGCAATGGAGGGAACTCCTACGAGCAGTACTTC
CASNGGNSYEQYF
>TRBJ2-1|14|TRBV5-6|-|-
TGTGCCAGCAGCCTGAAGACAGGTTGGGATGAGCAGTTCTTC
CASSLKTGWDEQFF
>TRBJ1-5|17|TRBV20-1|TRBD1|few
TGCAGTGCTTACCTCAACCGAAGACAGGGGGCTTATCAGCCCCAGCATTTT
CSAYLNRRQGAYQPQHF
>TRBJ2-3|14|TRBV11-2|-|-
TGTGCCAGCAGCTTAGATGGGGCTGCAGATACGCAGTATTTT
CASSLDGAADTQYF
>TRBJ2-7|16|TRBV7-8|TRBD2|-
TGTGCCAGCAGCTTAGGTGGTATGCGGGGGGGCTACGAGCAGTACTTC
CASSLGGMRGGYEQYF
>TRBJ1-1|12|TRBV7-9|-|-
TGTGCCAGCAGCTTAGGGGAAACTGAAGCTTTCTTT
CASSLGETEAFF
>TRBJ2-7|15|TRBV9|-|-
TGTGCCAGCAGCGTAGATGGACGGAGCTCCTACGAGCAGTACTTC
CASSVDGRSSYEQYF
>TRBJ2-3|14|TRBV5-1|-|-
TGCGCCAGCAGCTTGGGGAATGGGGCAGATACGCAGTATTTT
CASSLGNGADTQYF
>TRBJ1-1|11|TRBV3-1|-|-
TGTGCCAGCAGGACTCAAACTGAAGCTTTCTTT
CASRTQTEAFF
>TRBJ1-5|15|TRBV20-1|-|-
TGCAGTGCTAGACAGGGCGCCTATAGCAATCAGCCCCAGCATTTT
CSARQGAYSNQPQHF
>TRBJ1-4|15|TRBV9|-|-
TGTGCCAGCAGCTCCGACCAGTCCTGGGGTGAAAAACTGTTTTTT
CASSSDQSWGEKLFF
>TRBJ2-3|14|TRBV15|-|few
TGTGCCACCAGCAGGGGTGGCTCCACAGATACGCAGTATTTT
CATSRGGSTDTQYF
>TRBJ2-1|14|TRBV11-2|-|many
TGTGCCAGCACCCTCCTAGGGGCCTACAATGAGCAGTTCTTC
CASTLLGAYNEQFF
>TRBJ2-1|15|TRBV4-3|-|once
TGCGCCAGCAGGGGGACTGAGAGCTCCTACAATGAGCAGTTCTTC
CASRGTESSYNEQFF
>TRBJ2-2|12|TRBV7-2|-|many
TGTGCCAGCAGCTTCTCGCTCGGGGAGCTGTTTTTT
CASSFSLGELFF